The following is a T cell receptor (beta chain) sequence with its context. What it binds is unknown. The sample is drawn from a study of T cell repertoires in cytomegalovirus infection. Across the study: Selection of CMV epitopes for the study included recently identified HLA-C-restricted and well-studied HLA-B-restricted ones. CMV infection plus the matching HLA type was flagged by public TCR beta signatures.

TCRdb fed the reads into MiXCR, producing one record per CDR3 protein. The sample holds about a million distinct CDR3 sequences, about 33% seen once. Regarding the study as a whole: Dominant in the ex vivo response were TCR beta clonotypes restricted by HLA-C and specific for CMV.

Germline V gene lookup returns CDR1 MNHEY and CDR2 SVGEGT. The CDR3 extends over 17 amino acids. V dropped 0 bases and J dropped 0 bases, with 12 bases sitting between them. The source material was cultured CD8+ T cells from PBMCs, sampled from culture after CMV antigen stimulation. The V call is TRBV6-2 or TRBV6-3, the J call TRBJ2-1; the D gene is possibly TRBD1 (6 bases). The clonotype was recovered from a human donor in good health (CMV status not recorded). Some clones in this sample may be carry-over from other donors' samples. CDR3: CASSYSGQGISYNEQFF. Written as DNA, the CDR3 is TGTGCCAGCAGTTACTCTGGGCAGGGGATCTCCTACAATGAGCAGTTCTTC.